Listed below are T cell receptor beta chains from one sample, sequenced in a study of T cell changes during pregnancy in multiple sclerosis. The method was immunoSEQ multiplex PCR; TCRdb's version includes in-frame clones alone and lacks a portion of them. The sample records 15,000 to 20,000 clones, just over 85% being singletons. The sample in question was CD8+ T cells from peripheral blood mononuclear cells, obtained in the third trimester of pregnancy. The receptor set was obtained from a female donor in good health, enrolled as a control in a pregnancy study. CDR3s include the opening cysteine and the closing phenylalanine or tryptophan. The listing skips clone size in some rows; elsewhere it reads once, few, many or a size class.

clone_size	v_call	j_call	cdr3_aa
-	TRBV10-3	TRBJ1-2	CAISTGTGDYGYTF
-	TRBV4-3	TRBJ1-1	CASSQGTGTAMNTEAFF
-	TRBV6-1	TRBJ1-5	CASSEGGVYQPQHF
-	TRBV6-4	TRBJ2-5	CASSAGPQETQYF
-	TRBV19	TRBJ1-3	CASSIDQRAVTGYANTIYF
-	TRBV2	TRBJ1-1	CASILSSEAFF
medium-sized	TRBV18	TRBJ2-1	CASSLTGYYNEQFF
-	TRBV19	TRBJ1-4	CASKRRQLGSSYEKLFF
-	TRBV4-3	TRBJ1-2	CASSPDRANYGYTF
-	TRBV29-1	TRBJ2-7	CSVVGVEGFYEQYF
-	TRBV5-6	TRBJ1-1	CASSLIYGPNTEAFF
-	TRBV9	TRBJ1-1	CASSSQGGSTEAFF
-	TRBV11-3	TRBJ1-6	CASSFSRTGGLSSYNSPLHF
-	TRBV30	TRBJ1-1	CAWSVLGPEAFF
-	TRBV7-3	TRBJ1-1	CASSLSGQENTEAFF
large	TRBV5-6	TRBJ1-5	CASSSTGIWTNQPQHF
-	TRBV7-2	TRBJ2-7	CASSLETAGSYEQYF